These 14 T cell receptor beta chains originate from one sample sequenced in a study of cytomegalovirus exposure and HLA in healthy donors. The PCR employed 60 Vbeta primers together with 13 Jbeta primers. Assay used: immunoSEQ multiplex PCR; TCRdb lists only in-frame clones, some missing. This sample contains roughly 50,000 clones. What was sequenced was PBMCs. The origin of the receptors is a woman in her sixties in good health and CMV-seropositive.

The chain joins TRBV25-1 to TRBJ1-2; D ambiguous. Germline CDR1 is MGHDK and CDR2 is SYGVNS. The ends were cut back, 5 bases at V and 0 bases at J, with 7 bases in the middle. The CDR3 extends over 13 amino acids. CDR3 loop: CASSFGPNYGYTF. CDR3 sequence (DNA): TGTGCCAGCAGTTTCGGTCCTAACTATGGCTACACCTTC.

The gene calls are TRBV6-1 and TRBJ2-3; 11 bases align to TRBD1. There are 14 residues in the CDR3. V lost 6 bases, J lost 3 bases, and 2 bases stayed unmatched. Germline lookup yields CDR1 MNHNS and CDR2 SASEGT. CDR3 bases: TGTGCCAGCAGGGACAGGGGGCTGACAGATACGCAGTATTTT. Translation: CASRDRGLTDTQYF.

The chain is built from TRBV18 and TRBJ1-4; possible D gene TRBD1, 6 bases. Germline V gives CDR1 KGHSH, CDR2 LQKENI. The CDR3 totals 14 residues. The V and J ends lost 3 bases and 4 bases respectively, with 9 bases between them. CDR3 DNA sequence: TGTGCCAGCTCACCCACAGGGCTTAATGAAAAACTGTTTTTT. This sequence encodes CASSPTGLNEKLFF. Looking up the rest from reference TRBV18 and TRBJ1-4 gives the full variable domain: NAGVMQNPRHLVRRRGQEARLRCSPMKGHSHVYWYRQLPEEGLKFMVYLQKENIIDESGMPKERFSAEFPKEGPSILRIQQVVRGDSAAYFCASSPTGLNEKLFFGSGTQLSVL.

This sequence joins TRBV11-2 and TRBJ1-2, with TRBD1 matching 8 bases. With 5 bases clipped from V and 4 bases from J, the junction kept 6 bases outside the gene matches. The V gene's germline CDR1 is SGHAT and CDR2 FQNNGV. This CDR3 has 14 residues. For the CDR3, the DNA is TGTGCCAGCAGCGTACAGGGGGAACCCTATGGCTACACCTTC. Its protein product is CASSVQGEPYGYTF.

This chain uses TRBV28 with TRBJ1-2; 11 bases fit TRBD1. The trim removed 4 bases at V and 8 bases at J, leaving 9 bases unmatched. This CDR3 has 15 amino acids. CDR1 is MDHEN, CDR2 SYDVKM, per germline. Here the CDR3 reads CASSSDGQGARGYTF. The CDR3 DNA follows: TGTGCCAGCAGTTCTGACGGACAGGGGGCTCGCGGCTACACCTTC.

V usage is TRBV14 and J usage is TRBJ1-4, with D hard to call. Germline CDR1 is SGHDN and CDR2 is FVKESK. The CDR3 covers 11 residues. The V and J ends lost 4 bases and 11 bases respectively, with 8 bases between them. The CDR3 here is CASSPGGKLFF. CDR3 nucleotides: TGTGCCAGCAGCCCAGGAGGCAAACTGTTTTTT.

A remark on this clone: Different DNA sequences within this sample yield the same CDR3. The CDR3 sequence: CASSYSEQRGYEQYF. The CDR3 DNA sequence: TGTGCCAGCAGTTACTCAGAGCAGCGGGGCTACGAGCAGTACTTC. This chain joins TRBV6-5 and TRBJ2-7; TRBD2 matches 7 bases. Germline V gene sequence: CDR1 MNHEY, CDR2 SVGAGI. Losses at the gene ends were 0 bases for V and 3 bases for J; bases not matched to a gene: 5. The CDR3 loop spans 15 amino acids.

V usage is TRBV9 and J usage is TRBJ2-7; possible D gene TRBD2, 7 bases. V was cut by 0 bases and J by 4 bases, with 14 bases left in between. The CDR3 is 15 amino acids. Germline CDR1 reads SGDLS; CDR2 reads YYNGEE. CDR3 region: CASSVGGGVAYEQYF. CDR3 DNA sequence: TGTGCCAGCAGCGTAGGAGGGGGGGTTGCGTACGAGCAGTACTTC.

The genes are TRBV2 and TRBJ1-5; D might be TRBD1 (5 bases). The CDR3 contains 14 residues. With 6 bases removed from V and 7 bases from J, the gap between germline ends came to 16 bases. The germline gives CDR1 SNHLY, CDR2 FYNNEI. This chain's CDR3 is CASSPVGTGQPQHF. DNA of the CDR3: TGTGCCAGCAGCCCCGTGGGGACTGGCCAGCCCCAGCATTTT.

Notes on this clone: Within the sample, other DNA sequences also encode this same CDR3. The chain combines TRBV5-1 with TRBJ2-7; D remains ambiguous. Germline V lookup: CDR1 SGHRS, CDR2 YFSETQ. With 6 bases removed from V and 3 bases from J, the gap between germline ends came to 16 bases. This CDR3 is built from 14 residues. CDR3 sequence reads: CASNRHTQDYEQYF. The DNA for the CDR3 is TGCGCCAGCAACCGACACACCCAAGACTACGAGCAGTACTTC.

CDR3 residues: CSVGAGGNTEAFF. In DNA form, the CDR3 reads TGCAGCGTGGGGGCGGGGGGCAACACTGAAGCTTTCTTT. V usage is TRBV29-1 and J usage is TRBJ1-1; possibly TRBD1 for D (6 bases). V was cut by 6 bases and J by 2 bases, with 13 bases left in between. There are 13 residues in the CDR3. In germline, CDR1 is SQVTM, CDR2 ANQGSEA.

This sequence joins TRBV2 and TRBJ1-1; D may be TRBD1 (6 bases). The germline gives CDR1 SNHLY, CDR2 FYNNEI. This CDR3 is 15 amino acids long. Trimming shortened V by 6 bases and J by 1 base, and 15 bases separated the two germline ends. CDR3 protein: CASRARGTGNTEAFF. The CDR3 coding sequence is TGTGCCAGCAGAGCTAGGGGGACCGGGAACACTGAAGCTTTCTTT. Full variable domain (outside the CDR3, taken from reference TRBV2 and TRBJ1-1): EPEVTQTPSHQVTQMGQEVILRCVPISNHLYFYWYRQILGQKVEFLVSFYNNEISEKSEIFDDQFSVERPDGSNFTLKIRSTKLEDSAMYFCASRARGTGNTEAFFGQGTRLTVV.

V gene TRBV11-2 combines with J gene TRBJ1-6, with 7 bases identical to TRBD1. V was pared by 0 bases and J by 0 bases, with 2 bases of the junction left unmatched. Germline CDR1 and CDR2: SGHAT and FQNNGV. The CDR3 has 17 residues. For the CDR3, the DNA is TGTGCCAGCAGCTTAGAGGACAGGAGCTCCTATAATTCACCCCTCCACTTT. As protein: CASSLEDRSSYNSPLHF.

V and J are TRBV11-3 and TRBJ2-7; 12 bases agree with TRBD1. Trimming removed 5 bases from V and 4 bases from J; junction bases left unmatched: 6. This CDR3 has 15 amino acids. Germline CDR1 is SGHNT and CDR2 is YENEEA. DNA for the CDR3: TGTGCCAGCAGCGCGGGACAGGGGGCGCCTTACGAGCAGTACTTC. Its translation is CASSAGQGAPYEQYF.